The 23 T cell receptor beta chains in this list originate from one sample, sequenced in a study of control samples from healthy donors and cancer patients (dated by TCRdb to 2018 to 2020). The library was built by means of the immunoSEQ multiplex PCR assay. TCRdb retrieved this table from immuneACCESS and kept in-frame rearrangements only. Not all clones are present; in checked studies, unresolved V genes account for under half, and no reason is known for the remainder. The sample includes 120,000 or so clones, with about 93% observed a single time. Of the sample, less than 2.5% falls within the top ten clones. Sequenced sample: blood. All receptors derive from a man aged 18 to 29 in good health.

The J gene is TRBJ2-1, the V gene TRBV7-9, with D possibly matching TRBD2 (7 bases). V lost 5 bases to trimming and J lost 10 bases, with 18 bases between them. This CDR3 is 14 amino acids long. Germline CDR1 SEHNR, CDR2 FQNEAQ (reference sequence). CDR3 in amino acids: CASSPGEGRGEQFF. CDR3 coding DNA: TGTGCCAGCAGCCCAGGGGAGGGGAGAGGCGAGCAGTTCTTC.

CDR3 DNA: TGTGCCAGCAGCTTACGGTCGACAGGGGTTGGAAACACCATATATTTT. Protein product: CASSLRSTGVGNTIYF. The rearrangement joins TRBV7-8 to TRBJ1-3; 8 bases match TRBD1. The CDR3 sequence is 16 residues long. Unmatched junction bases numbered 6, after V lost 2 bases and J lost 3 bases. Germline CDR1 reads SGHVS; CDR2 reads FQNEAQ.

The rearrangement joins TRBV9 to TRBJ2-3; weak D call: TRBD2 (6 bases). The CDR3 sequence is 15 residues long. CDR1 is SGDLS, CDR2 YYNGEE, per germline. V shed 3 bases and J shed 0 bases, with 11 bases lying between them. Here the CDR3 reads CASSALLASTDTQYF. DNA of the CDR3: TGTGCCAGCAGCGCCCTCCTAGCGAGCACAGATACGCAGTATTTT. The full variable domain, rest sourced from reference TRBV9 and TRBJ2-3, is DSGVTQTPKHLITATGQRVTLRCSPRSGDLSVYWYQQSLDQGLQFLIQYYNGEERAKGNILERFSAQQFPDLHSELNLSSLELGDSALYFCASSALLASTDTQYFGPGTRLTVL.

V is TRBV27 and J is TRBJ2-6; D unclear. The CDR3 length is 14 residues. Trimming shortened V by 5 bases and J by 1 base, and 6 bases separated the two germline ends. CDR1 is MNHEY, CDR2 SMNVEV, per germline (reference sequence). CDR3 residues: CASSRFSGANVLTF. In nucleotides, the CDR3 is TGTGCCAGCAGTCGGTTTTCTGGGGCCAACGTCCTGACTTTC.

The chain uses TRBV5-1 and TRBJ2-5, with 8 bases identical to TRBD1. After removal of 4 bases from V and 5 bases from J, the junction contained 7 bases not matched to a gene. CDR3 length equals 14 residues. The germline V gene encodes CDR1 SGHRS and CDR2 YFSETQ. CDR3 in amino acids: CASSPGTGGETQYF. CDR3 bases: TGCGCCAGCAGCCCCGGGACAGGAGGGGAGACCCAGTACTTC.

The chain has TRBV29-1 and TRBJ2-6; a weak D match, TRBD1 (6 bases). V lost 4 bases to trimming and J lost 0 bases, with 13 bases between them. The CDR3 sequence is 16 residues long. Germline V gene sequence: CDR1 SQVTM, CDR2 ANQGSEA. The CDR3 protein is CSVGGGLSSGANVLTF. CDR3 DNA: TGCAGCGTTGGTGGGGGCCTTAGCTCTGGGGCCAACGTCCTGACTTTC.

The chain's CDR3 is CASSKLPGTGPNQPQHF. The DNA for the CDR3 is TGTGCCAGTAGCAAATTACCCGGGACGGGGCCCAATCAGCCCCAGCATTTT. The chain is built from TRBV19 and TRBJ1-5; possibly TRBD1 for D (5 bases). This CDR3 region has 17 residues. Trimming cost V 6 bases and J 3 bases, with 21 bases left between them. The germline CDR1 and CDR2 sequences are LNHDA and SQIVND (reference sequence).

The V and J genes are TRBV7-8 and TRBJ2-7, with 10 bases fitting TRBD1. The J segment lost 4 bases and the V segment lost 5 bases, leaving 8 bases of the junction unmatched. CDR3 length: 15 amino acids. Germline V gene data show CDR1 as SGHVS and CDR2 as FQNEAQ. The CDR3 sequence is CASSLSRDRGYEQYF. The DNA for the CDR3 is TGTGCCAGCAGCCTAAGCCGGGACAGGGGTTACGAGCAGTACTTC.

This chain links TRBV5-6 with TRBJ1-4; no clear D. The germline V gene encodes CDR1 SGHDT and CDR2 YYEEEE. V was trimmed by 0 bases and J by 5 bases, leaving 17 bases between them. This CDR3 has 17 residues. The CDR3 sequence: CASSLGRGQPLNEKLFF. The DNA of the CDR3 is TGTGCCAGCAGCTTGGGGCGAGGGCAACCCTTAAATGAAAAACTGTTTTTT.

This clone was counted a single time. V is TRBV14 and J is TRBJ2-7, with a tentative D call TRBD1 (5 bases). This CDR3 region has 15 residues. CDR1 SGHDN and CDR2 FVKESK come from the germline V gene. V lost 3 bases and J 1 base, leaving 13 bases between the germline ends. The CDR3 loop is CASSHKGLKSYEQYF. The CDR3 DNA reads TGTGCCAGCAGCCATAAGGGGCTTAAGTCCTACGAGCAGTACTTC. The whole variable domain, remainder taken from reference TRBV14 and TRBJ2-7, is EAGVTQFPSHSVIEKGQTVTLRCDPISGHDNLYWYRRVMGKEIKFLLHFVKESKQDESGMPNNRFLAERTGGTYSTLKVQPAELEDSGVYFCASSHKGLKSYEQYFGPGTRLTVT.

The chain recombines TRBV29-1 with TRBJ1-4; the D is unclear. Germline CDR1 and CDR2: SQVTM and ANQGSEA. The CDR3 consists of 12 residues. V was clipped by 2 bases and J by 7 bases, with 8 bases between them. The CDR3 sequence: CSVEINGEKLFF. The CDR3 nucleotides read TGCAGCGTTGAAATAAATGGTGAAAAACTGTTTTTT.

This chain uses TRBV10-2 with TRBJ2-1; 8 positions agree with TRBD2. Losses at the gene ends were 6 bases for V and 4 bases for J; bases not matched to a gene: 8. Germline-derived CDR1 and CDR2 are WSHSY and SAAADI. The CDR3 extends over 15 amino acids. In DNA form, the CDR3 reads TGCGCCAGCAGGTGGACTCGCGGGGGGTACAATGAGCAGTTCTTC. Amino acids: CASRWTRGGYNEQFF.

The chain links TRBV5-3 to TRBJ2-1; 10 bases match TRBD2. TRBV5-3 is treated as an ORF (open reading frame) with a function not yet certain. V was pared by 2 bases and J by 15 bases, with 14 bases of the junction left unmatched. The length of the CDR3 is 15 residues. CDR3 amino acids: CARSFPFFSGRSGFF. CDR3 bases: TGTGCCAGAAGCTTCCCCTTTTTTAGCGGGAGGTCCGGGTTCTTC.

This chain joins TRBV25-1 and TRBJ1-2, with a possible D match to TRBD1 (6 bases). CDR3 size: 11 residues. Germline CDR1 is MGHDK and CDR2 is SYGVNS. V was clipped by 1 base and J by 12 bases, with 9 bases between them. CDR3 residues: CASSESGVHTF. In DNA form, the CDR3 reads TGTGCCAGCAGTGAATCAGGGGTCCACACCTTC.

This rearrangement joins TRBV6-5 to TRBJ1-6; D call uncertain. The V end lost 6 bases, the J end lost 7 bases, and 7 bases lay between the germline ends. Germline CDR1 MNHEY, CDR2 SVGAGI. The CDR3 is 12 residues long. The CDR3 nucleotides read TGTGCCAGCAGGAAGGCCAATTCACCCCTCCACTTT. Protein product: CASRKANSPLHF.

The chain combines TRBV7-3 with TRBJ2-5; 8 bases fit TRBD2. Germline values: CDR1 SGHTA, CDR2 FQGTGA. The V segment lost 5 bases and the J segment 4 bases; nucleotides outside the gene matches: 3. The CDR3 spans 13 residues. The CDR3 sequence: CASSPGLGETQYF. The CDR3, as DNA: TGTGCCAGCAGCCCGGGACTAGGAGAGACCCAGTACTTC.

This chain connects TRBV30 to TRBJ1-4; no firm D call. Germline values: CDR1 GTSNPN, CDR2 SVGIG (reference sequence). This CDR3 is built from 16 residues. V lost 1 base, J lost 6 bases, and 18 bases lay in between. CDR3 in DNA: TGTGCCTGGAGTGGCGACGAGGGAGGGAGTGATGAAAAACTGTTTTTT. It is translated as CAWSGDEGGSDEKLFF.

The chain is built from TRBV6-5 and TRBJ2-3; D is uncertain. Germline-derived CDR1 and CDR2 are MNHEY and SVGAGI. This CDR3 region has 13 residues. The V end lost 6 bases, the J end lost 6 bases, and 13 bases lay between the germline ends. The CDR3 reads CASRGRAMDTQYF. In DNA, the CDR3 is TGTGCCAGCAGGGGTAGGGCTATGGATACGCAGTATTTT.

This clone has a handful of counts. This sequence joins TRBV29-1 and TRBJ1-2; TRBD1 might be the D (5 bases). CDR1 SQVTM and CDR2 ANQGSEA come from the germline V gene. Trimming shortened V by 6 bases and J by 6 bases, and 17 bases separated the two germline ends. The CDR3 sequence is 13 residues long. CDR3 region: CSVVHRDADGYTF. CDR3 sequence (DNA): TGCAGCGTGGTTCACCGGGACGCCGATGGCTACACCTTC.

This chain joins TRBV18 and TRBJ2-3, with 11 positions matching TRBD1. This CDR3 has 17 residues. Trimming cost V 1 base and J 4 bases; bases outside gene matches: 7. Germline assignment: CDR1 KGHSH and CDR2 LQKENI. The CDR3 nucleotides are TGTGCCAGCTCACCACTCGGAGGGACAGGGGGAGCAGATACGCAGTATTTT. It specifies CASSPLGGTGGADTQYF.

J is TRBJ1-2 and V is TRBV18; D is unclear. The CDR3 extends over 16 amino acids. From germline, CDR1 is KGHSH and CDR2 LQKENI. V was shortened by 2 bases and J by 2 bases, with 15 bases between the two germline ends. For the CDR3, the DNA is TGTGCCAGCTCACCATCCGTAGTCGGGCAGAACTATGGCTACACCTTC. It yields the protein CASSPSVVGQNYGYTF. Filled out from reference TRBV18 and TRBJ1-2, the complete variable domain reads NAGVMQNPRHLVRRRGQEARLRCSPMKGHSHVYWYRQLPEEGLKFMVYLQKENIIDESGMPKERFSAEFPKEGPSILRIQQVVRGDSAAYFCASSPSVVGQNYGYTFGSGTRLTVV.

CDR3 DNA sequence: TGTGCCATCGGTAGCGGACCACCCGATGAGCAGTTCTTC. Translation gives CAIGSGPPDEQFF. This chain connects TRBV10-3 to TRBJ2-1, with D tentatively TRBD2 (6 bases). Germline V gene sequence: CDR1 ENHRY, CDR2 SYGVKD. This CDR3 is built from 13 residues. Deletions cut 8 bases from V and 8 bases from J, with 16 bases between.

The DNA for the CDR3 is TGTGCCAGCAGCTTAGGTACAGAGTACAATGAGCAGTTCTTC. It translates to CASSLGTEYNEQFF. The gene calls are TRBV11-1 and TRBJ2-1, with no clear D. The ends were cut back, 1 base at V and 4 bases at J, with 8 bases in the middle. The CDR3 is 14 residues long. Germline CDR1 SGHAT, CDR2 FQDESV (reference sequence).